Listed below are T cell receptor beta chains from one sample, sequenced in a study of CD8+ T cells in alopecia areata. TCRdb keeps only in-frame clones here, not all; method: immunoSEQ multiplex PCR. The sample has 200,000 to 250,000 clones, approximately 72% seen once. Sequencing was performed on CD4+ T cells sorted from blood, taken between weeks 43 and 45, from a patient treated with tofacitinib. These receptors originate from a human donor with alopecia areata. The conserved cysteine and the conserved F or W are not part of the CDR3 here. Each record gives: CDR3 protein, J gene, V gene.

ASSKAGPGGTGELF,TRBJ2-2,TRBV21-1
ASRDGAQETQY,TRBJ2-5,TRBV2
AWSVFQGTEAF,TRBJ1-1,TRBV30
ASSNNYGYT,TRBJ1-2,TRBV11-1
ASSLRPRGNSTYEQY,TRBJ2-7,TRBV5-4
SAESRGAF,TRBJ1-1,TRBV29-1
ASSVSDGQETQY,TRBJ2-5,TRBV9
AWNLTPETQY,TRBJ2-5,TRBV30
AIRGDGLNTEAF,TRBJ1-1,TRBV10-3
SVVLRDRGGYT,TRBJ1-2,TRBV29-1
ASSEAAINSPLH,TRBJ1-6,TRBV9
ASSQSGGYENYGYT,TRBJ1-2,TRBV23-1
AISEGREGSRGYT,TRBJ1-2,TRBV10-3
ASSLGGLATDTQY,TRBJ2-3,TRBV4-3
SVVLWDTQY,TRBJ2-3,TRBV29-1
ASSGTGQSISNQPQH,TRBJ1-5,TRBV19
ASSQEGFYGYT,TRBJ1-2,TRBV4-3
ASSPPVAYNEQF,TRBJ2-1,TRBV28
ASSPLPDTQY,TRBJ2-3,TRBV7-2
ASSSPEAEYTDTQY,TRBJ2-3,TRBV7-3
ASSQVGGSGDGYT,TRBJ1-2,TRBV4-3
ASSLGAGVNQPQH,TRBJ1-5,TRBV5-1
ASSLVTSAMNTEAF,TRBJ1-1,TRBV5-1
ASSFGAYNEQF,TRBJ2-1,TRBV28
ASSFSRYTEAF,TRBJ1-1,TRBV5-6
ASSGEGVDEKLF,TRBJ1-4,TRBV5-1
ASSSFLYGYT,TRBJ1-2,TRBV6-5
ASSVGGSLQETQY,TRBJ2-5,TRBV9